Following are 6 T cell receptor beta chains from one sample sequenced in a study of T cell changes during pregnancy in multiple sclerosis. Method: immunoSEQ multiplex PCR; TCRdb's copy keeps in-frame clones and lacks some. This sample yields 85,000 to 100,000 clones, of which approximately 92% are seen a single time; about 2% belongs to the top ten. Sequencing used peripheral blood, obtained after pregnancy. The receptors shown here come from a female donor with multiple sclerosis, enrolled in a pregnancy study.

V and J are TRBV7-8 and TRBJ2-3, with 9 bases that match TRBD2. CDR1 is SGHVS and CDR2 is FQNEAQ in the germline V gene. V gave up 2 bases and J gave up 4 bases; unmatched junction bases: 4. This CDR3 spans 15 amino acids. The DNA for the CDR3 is TGTGCCAGCAGCTTACTAGCGGGGTTCGCAGATACGCAGTATTTT. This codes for CASSLLAGFADTQYF.

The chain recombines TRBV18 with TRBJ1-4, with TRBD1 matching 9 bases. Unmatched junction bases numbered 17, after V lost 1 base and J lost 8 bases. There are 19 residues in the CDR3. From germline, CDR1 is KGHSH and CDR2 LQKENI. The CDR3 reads CASSPLAPRDRDYGEKLFF. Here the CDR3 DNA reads TGTGCCAGCTCACCACTCGCCCCCCGGGACAGGGATTACGGCGAAAAACTGTTTTTT.

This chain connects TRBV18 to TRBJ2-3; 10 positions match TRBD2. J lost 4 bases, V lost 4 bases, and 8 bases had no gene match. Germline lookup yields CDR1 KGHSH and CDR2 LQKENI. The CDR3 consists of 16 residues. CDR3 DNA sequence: TGTGCCAGCTCACTTGCCGGGACTAGCGAGGCAGATACGCAGTATTTT. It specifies CASSLAGTSEADTQYF.

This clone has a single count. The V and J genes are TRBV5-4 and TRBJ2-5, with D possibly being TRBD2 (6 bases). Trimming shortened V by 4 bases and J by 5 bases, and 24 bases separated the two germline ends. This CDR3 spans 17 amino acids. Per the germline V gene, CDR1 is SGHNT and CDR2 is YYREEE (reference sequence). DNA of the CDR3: TGTGCCAGCAGCCTTGACTTATCGGACTACCCGCTGGAGACCCAGTACTTC. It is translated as CASSLDLSDYPLETQYF. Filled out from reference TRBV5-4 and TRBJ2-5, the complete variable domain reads ETGVTQSPTHLIKTRGQQVTLRCSSQSGHNTVSWYQQALGQGPQFIFQYYREEENGRGNFPPRFSGLQFPNYSSELNVNALELDDSALYLCASSLDLSDYPLETQYFGPGTRLLVL.

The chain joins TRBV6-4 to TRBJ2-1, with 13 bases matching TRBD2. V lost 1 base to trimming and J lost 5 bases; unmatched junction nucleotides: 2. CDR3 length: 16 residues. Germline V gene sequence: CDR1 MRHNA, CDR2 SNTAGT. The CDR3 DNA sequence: TGTGCCAGCAGTGACTTAGGGACTAGCGGGAACAATGAGCAGTTCTTC. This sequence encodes CASSDLGTSGNNEQFF.

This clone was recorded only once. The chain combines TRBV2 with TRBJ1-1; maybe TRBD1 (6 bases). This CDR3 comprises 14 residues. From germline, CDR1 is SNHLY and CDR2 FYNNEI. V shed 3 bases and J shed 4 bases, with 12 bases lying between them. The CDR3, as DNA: TGTGCCAGCAGTGAGCGGGGGGGGGCCACTGAAGCTTTCTTT. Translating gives CASSERGGATEAFF.